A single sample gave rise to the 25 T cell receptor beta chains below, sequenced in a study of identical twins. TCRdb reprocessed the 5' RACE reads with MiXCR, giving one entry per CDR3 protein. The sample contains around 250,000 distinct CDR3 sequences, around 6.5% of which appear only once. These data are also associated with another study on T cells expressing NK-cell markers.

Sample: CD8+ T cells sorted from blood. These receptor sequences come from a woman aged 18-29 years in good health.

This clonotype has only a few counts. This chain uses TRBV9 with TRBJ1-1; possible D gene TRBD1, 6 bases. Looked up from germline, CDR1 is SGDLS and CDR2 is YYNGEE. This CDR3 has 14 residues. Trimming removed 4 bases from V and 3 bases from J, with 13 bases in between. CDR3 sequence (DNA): TGTGCCAGCAGCCCCGGGGGGGCGTACACTGAAGCTTTCTTT. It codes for CASSPGGAYTEAFF.

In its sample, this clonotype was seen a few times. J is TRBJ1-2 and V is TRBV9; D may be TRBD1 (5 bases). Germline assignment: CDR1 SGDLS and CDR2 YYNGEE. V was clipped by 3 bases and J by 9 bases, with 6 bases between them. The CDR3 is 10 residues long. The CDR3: CASSGQRYTF. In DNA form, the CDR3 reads TGTGCCAGCAGCGGACAGCGCTACACCTTC.

CDR3 DNA: TGTGCCAGCAGTTACCCTGGCTCTGGGCCCGCCAATGAAAAACTGTTTTTT. Translated, it gives CASSYPGSGPANEKLFF. The J gene is TRBJ1-4, the V gene TRBV6-5; no definite D call. V gave up 2 bases and J gave up 5 bases, with 18 bases separating them. The CDR3 sequence is 17 residues long. CDR1 and CDR2 from the germline V gene are MNHEY and SVGAGI.

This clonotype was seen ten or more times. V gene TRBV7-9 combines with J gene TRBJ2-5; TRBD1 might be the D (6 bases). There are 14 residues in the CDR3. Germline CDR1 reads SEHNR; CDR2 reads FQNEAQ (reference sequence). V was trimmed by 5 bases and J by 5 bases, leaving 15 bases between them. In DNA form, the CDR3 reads TGTGCCAGCAGCGGATTGGGGGCTTGGGAGACCCAGTACTTC. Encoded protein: CASSGLGAWETQYF. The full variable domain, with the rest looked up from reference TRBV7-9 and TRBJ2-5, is DTGVSQNPRHKITKRGQNVTFRCDPISEHNRLYWYRQTLGQGPEFLTYFQNEAQLEKSRLLSDRFSAERPKGSFSTLEIQRTEQGDSAMYLCASSGLGAWETQYFGPGTRLLVL.

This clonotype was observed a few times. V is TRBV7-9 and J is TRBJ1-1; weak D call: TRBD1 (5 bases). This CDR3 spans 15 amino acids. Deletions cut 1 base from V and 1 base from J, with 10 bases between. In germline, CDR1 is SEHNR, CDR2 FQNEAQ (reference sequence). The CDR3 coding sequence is TGTGCCAGCAGCTTAGAAGGCGGGACGAACACTGAAGCTTTCTTT. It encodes CASSLEGGTNTEAFF.

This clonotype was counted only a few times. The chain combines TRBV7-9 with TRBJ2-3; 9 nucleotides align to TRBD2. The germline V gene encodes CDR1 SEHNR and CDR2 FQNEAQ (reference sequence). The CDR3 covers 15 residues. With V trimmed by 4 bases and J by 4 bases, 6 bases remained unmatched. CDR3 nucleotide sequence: TGTGCCAGCAGCTCGCGCGGGGGGGCCGCAGATACGCAGTATTTT. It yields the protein CASSSRGGAADTQYF. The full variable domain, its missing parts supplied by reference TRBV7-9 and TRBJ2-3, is DTGVSQNPRHKITKRGQNVTFRCDPISEHNRLYWYRQTLGQGPEFLTYFQNEAQLEKSRLLSDRFSAERPKGSFSTLEIQRTEQGDSAMYLCASSSRGGAADTQYFGPGTRLTVL.

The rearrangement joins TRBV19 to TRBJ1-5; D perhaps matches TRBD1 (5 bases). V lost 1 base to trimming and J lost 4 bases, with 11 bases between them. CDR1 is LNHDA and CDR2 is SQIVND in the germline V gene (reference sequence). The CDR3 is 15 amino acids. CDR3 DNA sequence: TGTGCCAGTAGTATAGGCCAGGGATGGAATCAGCCCCAGCATTTT. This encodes CASSIGQGWNQPQHF.

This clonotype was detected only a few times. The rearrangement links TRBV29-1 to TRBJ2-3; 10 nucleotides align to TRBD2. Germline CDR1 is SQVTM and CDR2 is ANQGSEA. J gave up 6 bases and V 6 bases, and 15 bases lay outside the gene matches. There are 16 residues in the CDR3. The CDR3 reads CSVRKAGGFSKDTQYF. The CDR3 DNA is TGCAGCGTGAGAAAAGCGGGGGGGTTTAGTAAGGATACGCAGTATTTT.

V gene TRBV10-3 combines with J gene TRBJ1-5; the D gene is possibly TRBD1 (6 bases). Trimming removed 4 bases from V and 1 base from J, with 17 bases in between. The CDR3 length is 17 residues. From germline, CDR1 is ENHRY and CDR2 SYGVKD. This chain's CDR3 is CAISAHRGGKSNQPQHF. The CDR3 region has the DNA TGTGCCATCAGTGCCCACCGAGGGGGAAAGAGCAATCAGCCCCAGCATTTT.

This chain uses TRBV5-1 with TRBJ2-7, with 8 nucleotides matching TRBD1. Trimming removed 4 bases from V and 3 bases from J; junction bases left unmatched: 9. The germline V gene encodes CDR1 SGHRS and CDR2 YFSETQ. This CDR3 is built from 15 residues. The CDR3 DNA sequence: TGCGCCAGCAGCATTAGGTGGACAGGGTTCTACGAGCAGTACTTC. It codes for CASSIRWTGFYEQYF.

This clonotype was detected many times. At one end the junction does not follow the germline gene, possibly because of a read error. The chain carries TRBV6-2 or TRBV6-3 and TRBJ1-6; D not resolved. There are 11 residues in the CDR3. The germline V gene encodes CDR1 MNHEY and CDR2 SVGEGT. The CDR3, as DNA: TGTGCCAGCAAGGAGAACTCCTTCCTTCATTTT. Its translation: CASKENSFLHF.

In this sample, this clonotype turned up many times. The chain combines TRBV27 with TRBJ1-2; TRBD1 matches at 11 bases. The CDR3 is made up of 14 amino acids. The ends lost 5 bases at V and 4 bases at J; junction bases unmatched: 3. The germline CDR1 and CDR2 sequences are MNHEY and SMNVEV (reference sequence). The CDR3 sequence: CASSDGTGGYGYTF. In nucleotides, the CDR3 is TGTGCCAGCAGTGACGGGACAGGGGGCTATGGCTACACCTTC.

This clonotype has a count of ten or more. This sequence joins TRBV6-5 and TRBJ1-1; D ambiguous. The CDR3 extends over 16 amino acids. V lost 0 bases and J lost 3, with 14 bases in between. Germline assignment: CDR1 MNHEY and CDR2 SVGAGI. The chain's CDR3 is CASSYSGEGRDTEAFF. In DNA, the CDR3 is TGTGCCAGCAGTTACTCTGGCGAGGGCCGAGACACTGAAGCTTTCTTT.

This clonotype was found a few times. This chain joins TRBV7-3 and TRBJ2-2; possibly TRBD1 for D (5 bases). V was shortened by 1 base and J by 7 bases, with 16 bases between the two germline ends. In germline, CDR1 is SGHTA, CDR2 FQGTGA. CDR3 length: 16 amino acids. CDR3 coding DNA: TGTGCCAGCAGCTTAATTGGCAGGGCGGTGAGCGGGGAGCTGTTTTTT. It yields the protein CASSLIGRAVSGELFF. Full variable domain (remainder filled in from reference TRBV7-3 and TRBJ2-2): GAGVSQTPSNKVTEKGKYVELRCDPISGHTALYWYRQSLGQGPEFLIYFQGTGAADDSGLPNDRFFAVRPEGSVSTLKIQRTERGDSAVYLCASSLIGRAVSGELFFGEGSRLTVL.

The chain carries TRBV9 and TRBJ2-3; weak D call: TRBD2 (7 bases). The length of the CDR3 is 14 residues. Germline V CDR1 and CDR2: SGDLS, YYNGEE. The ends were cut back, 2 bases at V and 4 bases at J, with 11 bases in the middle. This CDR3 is CASSVPGGPDTQYF. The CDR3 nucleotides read TGTGCCAGCAGCGTCCCGGGGGGCCCAGATACGCAGTATTTT.

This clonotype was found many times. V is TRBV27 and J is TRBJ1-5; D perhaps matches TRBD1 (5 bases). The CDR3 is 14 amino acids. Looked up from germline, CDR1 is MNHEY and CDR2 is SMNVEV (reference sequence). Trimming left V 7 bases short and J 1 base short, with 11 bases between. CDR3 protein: CASKLEGSNQPQHF. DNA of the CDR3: TGTGCCAGCAAGCTGGAGGGGAGCAATCAGCCCCAGCATTTT.

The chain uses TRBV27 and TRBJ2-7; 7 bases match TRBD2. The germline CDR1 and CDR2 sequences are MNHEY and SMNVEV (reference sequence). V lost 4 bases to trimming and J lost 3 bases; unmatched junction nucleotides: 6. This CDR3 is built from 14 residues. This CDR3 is CASSSPGRDYEQYF. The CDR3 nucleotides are TGTGCCAGCAGTTCCCCGGGGAGGGACTACGAGCAGTACTTC.

The DNA for the CDR3 is TGTGCCAGCAGCACCCGGGACAACCGTGAAGCTTTCTTT. As protein: CASSTRDNREAFF. This chain uses TRBV12-3 or TRBV12-4 with TRBJ1-1; the D gene is possibly TRBD1 (6 bases). Trimming took off 6 bases at V and 7 bases at J, with 15 bases between the two ends. The CDR3 covers 13 residues.

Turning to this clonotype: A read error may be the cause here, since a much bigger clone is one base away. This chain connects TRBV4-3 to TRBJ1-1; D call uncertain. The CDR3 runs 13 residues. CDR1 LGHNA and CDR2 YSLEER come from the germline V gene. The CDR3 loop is CAGSQVRSGLAFF. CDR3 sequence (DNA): TGCGCCGGCAGCCAAGTTCGGTCGGGGTTGGCTTTCTTT.

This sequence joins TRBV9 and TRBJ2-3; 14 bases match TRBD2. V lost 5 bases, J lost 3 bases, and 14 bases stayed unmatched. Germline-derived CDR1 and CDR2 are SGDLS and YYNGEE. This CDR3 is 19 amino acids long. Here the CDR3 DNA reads TGTGCCAGCAGTCCAACCGGGACTAGCGGGGGAGGAACGACAGATACGCAGTATTTT. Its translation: CASSPTGTSGGGTTDTQYF.

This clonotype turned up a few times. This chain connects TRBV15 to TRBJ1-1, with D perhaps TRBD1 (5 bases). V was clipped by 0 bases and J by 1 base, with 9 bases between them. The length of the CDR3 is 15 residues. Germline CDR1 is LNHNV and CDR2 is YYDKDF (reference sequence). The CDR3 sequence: CATSRDRGENTEAFF. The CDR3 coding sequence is TGTGCCACCAGCAGAGATCGGGGGGAGAACACTGAAGCTTTCTTT.

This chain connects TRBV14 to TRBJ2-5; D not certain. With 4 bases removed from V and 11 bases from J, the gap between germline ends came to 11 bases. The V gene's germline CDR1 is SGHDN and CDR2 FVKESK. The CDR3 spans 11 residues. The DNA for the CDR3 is TGTGCCAGCAGCCTTGGAAAGCAGCAGTACTTC. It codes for CASSLGKQQYF.

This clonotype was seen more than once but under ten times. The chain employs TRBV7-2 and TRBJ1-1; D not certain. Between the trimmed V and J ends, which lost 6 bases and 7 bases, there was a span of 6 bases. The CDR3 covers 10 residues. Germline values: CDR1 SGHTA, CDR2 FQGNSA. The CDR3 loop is CASRMGEAFF. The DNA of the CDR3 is TGTGCCAGCAGAATGGGTGAAGCTTTCTTT. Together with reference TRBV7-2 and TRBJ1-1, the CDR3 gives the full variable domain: GAGVSQSPSNKVTEKGKDVELRCDPISGHTALYWYRQSLGQGLEFLIYFQGNSAPDKSGLPSDRFSAERTGGSVSTLTIQRTQQEDSAVYLCASRMGEAFFGQGTRLTVV.

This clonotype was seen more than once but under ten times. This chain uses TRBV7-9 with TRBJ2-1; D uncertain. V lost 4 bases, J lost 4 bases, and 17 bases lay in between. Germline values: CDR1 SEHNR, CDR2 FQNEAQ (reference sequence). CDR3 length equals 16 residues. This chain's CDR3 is CASSSPSTARYNEQFF. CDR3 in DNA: TGTGCCAGCAGCTCCCCCTCTACAGCGCGTTACAATGAGCAGTTCTTC.

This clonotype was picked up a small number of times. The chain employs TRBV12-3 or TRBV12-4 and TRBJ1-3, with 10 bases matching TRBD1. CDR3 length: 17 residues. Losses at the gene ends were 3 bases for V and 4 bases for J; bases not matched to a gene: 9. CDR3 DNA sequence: TGTGCCAGCAGTTTCTCGGCCGGGACAGGGGCCGGAAACACCATATATTTT. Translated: CASSFSAGTGAGNTIYF.